Listed below are T cell receptor beta chains from one sample, sequenced in a study of cytomegalovirus exposure and HLA in healthy donors. Clones were sequenced by immunoSEQ multiplex PCR, and TCRdb holds only the in-frame ones, with some missing. Of roughly 120,000 clones in the sample, approximately 8.7% are singletons; the top ten hold 5.5%. The specimen was PBMCs. The receptors were sampled from a man aged 40-50 years in good health and CMV-seronegative. The CDR3 runs from the conserved cysteine through the conserved F or W. The D gene is left open where the match is weak. Where a row states a size, it is once, few, many or the class of an expanded clone; other rows omit it.

size | D | J | V | DNA | CDR3
. | TRBD1 | TRBJ2-6 | TRBV9 | TGTGCCAGCAGCGGAAACAAGGACAGGGGGTTTGGGGCCAACGTCCTGACTTTC | CASSGNKDRGFGANVLTF
few | . | TRBJ2-3 | TRBV18 | TGTGCCAGCTCACCATCAGCGAGCACAGATACGCAGTATTTT | CASSPSASTDTQYF
few | . | TRBJ1-2 | TRBV9 | TGTGCCAGCAGCAATCCAGGGAAGGGCTACACCTTC | CASSNPGKGYTF
. | . | TRBJ2-5 | TRBV15 | TGTGCCACCAGCAGCGGGTACTTCCAAGAGACCCAGTACTTC | CATSSGYFQETQYF
once | . | TRBJ1-2 | TRBV18 | TGTGCCAGCTCAGTTGACAGCGGGACCTATGGCTACACCTTC | CASSVDSGTYGYTF
. | TRBD2 | TRBJ2-7 | TRBV7-2 | TGTGCCAGCAGCCCGGGACTAGCGGGGGGGCTCTCCGAGCAGTACTTC | CASSPGLAGGLSEQYF
. | . | TRBJ1-1 | TRBV11-2 | TGTGCCAGCGGACCCCGGGGGAGGAACACTGAAGCTTTCTTT | CASGPRGRNTEAFF
few | . | TRBJ1-2 | TRBV5-1 | TGCGCCAGCAGCTTGGCCTCAGGGAACCCCTATGGCTACACCTTC | CASSLASGNPYGYTF
few | TRBD1 | TRBJ2-3 | TRBV27 | TGTGCCAGCAGTTTTCAGGGGGCCACAGATACGCAGTATTTT | CASSFQGATDTQYF
few | . | TRBJ2-7 | TRBV27 | TGTGCCAGCAGTTTATCTCCCCGCTACGAGCAGTACTTC | CASSLSPRYEQYF
. | . | TRBJ1-1 | TRBV27 | TGTGCCAGCAGCGGGATAAGGAACACTGAAGCTTTCTTT | CASSGIRNTEAFF
few | TRBD1 | TRBJ1-6 | TRBV6-5 | TGTGCCAGCAGTTACTCTACGGCAGGGGGTCGGACACCCCTCCACTTT | CASSYSTAGGRTPLHF
few | TRBD2 | TRBJ2-7 | TRBV5-1 | TGCGCCAGCAGGCGGAGTAGCGGGGCCCTTTTCGAGCAGTACTTC | CASRRSSGALFEQYF
few | TRBD1 | TRBJ2-7 | TRBV2 | TGTGCCAGCAGTGCGGACAGGGCCTCCTACGAGCAGTACTTC | CASSADRASYEQYF
. | TRBD2 | TRBJ2-3 | TRBV14 | TGTGCCAGCAGCCCTCAGCGGGGGGCTCCCACAGATACGCAGTATTTT | CASSPQRGAPTDTQYF
few | TRBD2 | TRBJ2-7 | TRBV4-2 | TGTGCCAGCAGCAGCCGGGGGGGATCCTACGAGCAGTACTTC | CASSSRGGSYEQYF
few | . | TRBJ2-7 | TRBV5-6 | TGTGCCAGCAGCTTGGTCTCCGCCGCGAGGGAGCAGTACTTC | CASSLVSAAREQYF
. | . | TRBJ1-5 | TRBV7-9 | TGTGCCAGCAGCTTAGCAGGGGGCAATCAGCCCCAGCATTTT | CASSLAGGNQPQHF
few | TRBD1 | TRBJ1-5 | TRBV6-1 | TGTGCCAGCAGTGACTACAGGGGAGGCAATCAGCCCCAGCATTTT | CASSDYRGGNQPQHF
. | . | TRBJ1-2 | TRBV6-5 | TGTGCCAGCAGTTACTCGAGGAGTTTCTATGGCTACACCTTC | CASSYSRSFYGYTF
few | . | TRBJ1-1 | TRBV18 | TGTGCCAGCTCACCCACTGAGGGGGAAGTCATTTATAACACTGAAGCTTTCTTT | CASSPTEGEVIYNTEAFF
. | . | TRBJ2-1 | TRBV7-6 | TGTGCCAGCAGCCGAGGCGAAAATGAGCAGTTCTTC | CASSRGENEQFF
few | . | TRBJ1-2 | TRBV10-3 | TGTGCCATCAGTGCAACAGAAGGAGGCTACACCTTC | CAISATEGGYTF
. | . | TRBJ1-1 | TRBV19 | TGTGCCAGTACCCAGGGGTACACTGAAGCTTTCTTT | CASTQGYTEAFF
. | . | TRBJ2-7 | TRBV4-2 | TGTGCCAGCAGCCCAGACAACTACGAGCAGTACTTC | CASSPDNYEQYF
. | . | TRBJ1-3 | TRBV27 | TGTGCCAGCAGTGCCGCGGACAGCACAACTGGAAACACCATATATTTT | CASSAADSTTGNTIYF
. | . | TRBJ1-2 | TRBV28 | TGTGCCAGCAGTCGAGACTTCTATGGCTACACCTTC | CASSRDFYGYTF
few | . | TRBJ2-3 | TRBV9 | TGTGCCAGCAGCGTATCGGGGGGCATAACAGATACGCAGTATTTT | CASSVSGGITDTQYF
. | . | TRBJ1-4 | TRBV4-1 | TGCGCCAGCAGCCAAGCATTGCAGGGAGGGGAAAAACTGTTTTTT | CASSQALQGGEKLFF
few | TRBD1 | TRBJ2-5 | TRBV4-3 | TGCGCCAGCAGCCAAGAGTTGGGACAGGGGGTGGCCCAGTACTTC | CASSQELGQGVAQYF
few | TRBD1 | TRBJ1-6 | TRBV6-6 | TGTGCCAGCAGCTACAGGGGCGACAATTCACCCCTCCACTTT | CASSYRGDNSPLHF
few | TRBD2 | TRBJ2-3 | TRBV5-1 | TGCGCCAGCAGCTTGGCCGGCCCACTTCTAGCGGGGGGCACAGATACGCAGTATTTT | CASSLAGPLLAGGTDTQYF
. | . | TRBJ2-5 | TRBV7-9 | TGTGCCAGCAGCTTAGCGGCCAGGGAAGAGACCCAGTACTTC | CASSLAAREETQYF
. | TRBD1 | TRBJ1-1 | TRBV29-1 | TGCAGCGTTAACCCGGGACAGGGTCTAACTGAAGCTTTCTTT | CSVNPGQGLTEAFF
few | TRBD1 | TRBJ2-2 | TRBV10-3 | TGTGCCATCAGCGACAGGGGATCCCTCACCGGGGAGCTGTTTTTT | CAISDRGSLTGELFF
few | TRBD1 | TRBJ1-1 | TRBV5-8 | TGTGCCAGCAGCTTACCAGGGGGCTGGACTGAAGCTTTCTTT | CASSLPGGWTEAFF
few | . | TRBJ1-2 | TRBV4-2 | TGTGCCAGCAGCCAACCGACAGCAACGGCCTATGGCTACACCTTC | CASSQPTATAYGYTF
few | TRBD1 | TRBJ2-7 | TRBV7-9 | TGTGCCAGCAGCGGACCCGGGACAGGGTTATACGAGCAGTACTTC | CASSGPGTGLYEQYF
. | . | TRBJ1-5 | TRBV21-1 | TGTGCCAGCGTCGGTCTGAGACAGGGGGCCCGGCCCCAGCATTTT | CASVGLRQGARPQHF
. | TRBD1 | TRBJ2-2 | TRBV28 | TGTGCCAGCAGTTTTCCCTACCCCCTAGGGACAGACAACCTTAAGGACACCGGGGAGCTGTTTTTT | CASSFPYPLGTDNLKDTGELFF
. | TRBD1 | TRBJ2-7 | TRBV5-1 | TGCGCCAGCAGCTTGCAAGGACAGGGGCCCTACGAGCAGTACTTC | CASSLQGQGPYEQYF
few | TRBD1 | TRBJ1-6 | TRBV5-6 | TGTGCCAGCAGCTTGTCCGACAGGGATGATTCACCCCTCCACTTT | CASSLSDRDDSPLHF
few | . | TRBJ2-1 | TRBV10-1 | TGCGCCAGCAGTGAGGAAACATTGGGCTCCCCCTACAATGAGCAGTTCTTC | CASSEETLGSPYNEQFF
. | . | TRBJ2-2 | TRBV7-6 | TGTGCCAGCAGCCGCAGCGACCTTAGGACCGGGGAGCTGTTTTTT | CASSRSDLRTGELFF
few | . | TRBJ1-1 | TRBV5-1 | TGCGCCAGCAGCGTCGGGGGGGAAACTGAAGCTTTCTTT | CASSVGGETEAFF
few | . | TRBJ1-5 | TRBV19 | TGTGCCAGTAGGAGGGATCACAATCAGCCCCAGCATTTT | CASRRDHNQPQHF
few | TRBD1 | TRBJ1-2 | TRBV6-5 | TGTGCCAGCAGGGGGACAGGGGGCCCCTATGGCTACACCTTC | CASRGTGGPYGYTF
few | TRBD2 | TRBJ2-2 | TRBV6-6 | TGTGCCAGCAGTTCTAGCGGGGTGAACACCGGGGAGCTGTTTTTT | CASSSSGVNTGELFF
. | . | TRBJ1-3 | TRBV11-2 | TGTGCCAGCAGCTTTTGGGCTACTGGAAACACCATATATTTT | CASSFWATGNTIYF
. | . | TRBJ1-5 | TRBV28 | TGTGCCAGCAGTTTCGAGTCGGTGCCCCAGCATTTT | CASSFESVPQHF